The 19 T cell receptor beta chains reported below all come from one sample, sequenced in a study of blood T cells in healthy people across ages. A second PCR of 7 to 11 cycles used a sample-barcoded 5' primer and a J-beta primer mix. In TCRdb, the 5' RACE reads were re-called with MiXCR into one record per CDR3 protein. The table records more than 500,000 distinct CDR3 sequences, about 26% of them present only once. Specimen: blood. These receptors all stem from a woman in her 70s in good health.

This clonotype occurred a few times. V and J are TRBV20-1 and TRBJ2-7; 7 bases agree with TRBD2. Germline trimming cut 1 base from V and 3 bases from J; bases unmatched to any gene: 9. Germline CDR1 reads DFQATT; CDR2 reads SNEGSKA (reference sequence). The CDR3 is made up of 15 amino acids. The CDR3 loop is CSARVRGGRFYEQYF. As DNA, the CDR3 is TGCAGTGCTAGAGTTCGGGGAGGGAGATTCTACGAGCAGTACTTC.

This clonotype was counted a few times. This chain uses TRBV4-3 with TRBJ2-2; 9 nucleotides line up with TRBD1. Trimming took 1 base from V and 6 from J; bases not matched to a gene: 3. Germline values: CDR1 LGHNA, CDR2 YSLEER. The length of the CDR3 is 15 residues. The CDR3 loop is CASSQGGQGPGELFF. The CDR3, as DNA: TGCGCCAGCAGCCAAGGCGGACAGGGGCCCGGGGAGCTGTTTTTT.

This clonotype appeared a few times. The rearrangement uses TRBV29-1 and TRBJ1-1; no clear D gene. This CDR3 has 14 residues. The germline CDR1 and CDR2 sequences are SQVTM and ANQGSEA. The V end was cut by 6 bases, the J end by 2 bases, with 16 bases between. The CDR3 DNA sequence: TGCAGCGTGGAACTAATAAATGTTAACACTGAAGCTTTCTTT. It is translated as CSVELINVNTEAFF.

Written as DNA, the CDR3 is TGCGCCAGCAGCCAACCCCAGGGGAGTCTAGCTGGTTCCGGTGAGCAGTTCTTC. This sequence encodes CASSQPQGSLAGSGEQFF. The chain employs TRBV4-1 and TRBJ2-1, with D possibly being TRBD1 (6 bases). Trimming left V 2 bases short and J 9 bases short, with 26 bases between. Germline assignment: CDR1 MGHRA and CDR2 YSYEKL. This CDR3 is 18 amino acids long.

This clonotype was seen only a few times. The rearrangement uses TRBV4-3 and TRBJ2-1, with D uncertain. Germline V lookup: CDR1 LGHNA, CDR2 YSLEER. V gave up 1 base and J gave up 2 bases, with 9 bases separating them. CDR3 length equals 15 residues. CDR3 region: CASSQAGSTYNEQFF. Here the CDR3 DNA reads TGCGCCAGCAGCCAAGCCGGCTCGACCTACAATGAGCAGTTCTTC.

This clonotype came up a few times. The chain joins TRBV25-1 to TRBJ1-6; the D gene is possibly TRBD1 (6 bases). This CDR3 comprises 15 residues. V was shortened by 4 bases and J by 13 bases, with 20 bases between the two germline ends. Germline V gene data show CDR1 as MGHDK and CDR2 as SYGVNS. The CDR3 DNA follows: TGTGCCAGCAGTGTGACAGGTGCGGGGTTCGGGCCCCTCCACTTT. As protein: CASSVTGAGFGPLHF.

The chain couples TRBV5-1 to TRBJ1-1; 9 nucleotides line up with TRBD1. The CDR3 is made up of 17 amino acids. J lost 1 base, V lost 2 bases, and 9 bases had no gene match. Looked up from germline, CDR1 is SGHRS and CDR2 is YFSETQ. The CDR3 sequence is CASSFDRGGSGNTEAFF. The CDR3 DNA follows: TGCGCCAGCAGCTTTGACAGGGGGGGGTCGGGGAACACTGAAGCTTTCTTT. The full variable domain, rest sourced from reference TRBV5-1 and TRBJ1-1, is KAGVTQTPRYLIKTRGQQVTLSCSPISGHRSVSWYQQTPGQGLQFLFEYFSETQRNKGNFPGRFSGRQFSNSRSEMNVSTLELGDSALYLCASSFDRGGSGNTEAFFGQGTRLTVV.

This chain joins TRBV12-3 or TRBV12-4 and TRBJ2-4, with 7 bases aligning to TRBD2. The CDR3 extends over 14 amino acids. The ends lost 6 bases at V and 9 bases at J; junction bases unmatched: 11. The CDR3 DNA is TGTGCCAGCAGGCTGGGAGGGGCGGAATTCATTCAGTACTTC. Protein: CASRLGGAEFIQYF.

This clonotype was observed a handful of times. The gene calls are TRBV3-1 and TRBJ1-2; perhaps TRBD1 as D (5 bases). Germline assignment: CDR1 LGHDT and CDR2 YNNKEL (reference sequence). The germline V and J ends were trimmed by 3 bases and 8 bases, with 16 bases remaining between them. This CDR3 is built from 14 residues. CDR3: CASSQSGGFEGYTF. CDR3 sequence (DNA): TGTGCCAGCAGCCAGTCCGGGGGGTTTGAAGGCTACACCTTC.

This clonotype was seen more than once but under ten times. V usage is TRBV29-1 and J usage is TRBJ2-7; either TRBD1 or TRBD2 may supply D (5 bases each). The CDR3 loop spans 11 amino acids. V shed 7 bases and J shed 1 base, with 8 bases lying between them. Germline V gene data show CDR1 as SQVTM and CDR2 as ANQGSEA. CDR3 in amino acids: CSGGSSYEQYF. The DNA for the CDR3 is TGCAGCGGGGGGAGTTCCTACGAGCAGTACTTC.

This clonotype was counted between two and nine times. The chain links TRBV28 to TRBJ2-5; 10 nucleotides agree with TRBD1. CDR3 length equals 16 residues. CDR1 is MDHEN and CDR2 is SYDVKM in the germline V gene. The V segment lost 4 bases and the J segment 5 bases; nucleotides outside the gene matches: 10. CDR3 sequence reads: CASSSPGTGDGETQYF. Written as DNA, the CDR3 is TGTGCCAGCAGTTCCCCCGGGACAGGGGATGGGGAGACCCAGTACTTC.

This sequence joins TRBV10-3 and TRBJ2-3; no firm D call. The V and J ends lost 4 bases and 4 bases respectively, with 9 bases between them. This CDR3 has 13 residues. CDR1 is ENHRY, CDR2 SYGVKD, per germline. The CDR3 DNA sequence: TGTGCCATCAGTGTTTTAGCCTCAGATACGCAGTATTTT. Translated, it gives CAISVLASDTQYF.

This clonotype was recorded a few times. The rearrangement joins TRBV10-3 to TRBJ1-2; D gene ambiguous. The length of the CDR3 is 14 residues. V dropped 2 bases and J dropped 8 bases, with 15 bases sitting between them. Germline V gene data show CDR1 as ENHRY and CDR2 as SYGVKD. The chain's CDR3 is CAISELGIDGGYTF. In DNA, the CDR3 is TGTGCCATCAGTGAGCTTGGGATCGATGGAGGCTACACCTTC.

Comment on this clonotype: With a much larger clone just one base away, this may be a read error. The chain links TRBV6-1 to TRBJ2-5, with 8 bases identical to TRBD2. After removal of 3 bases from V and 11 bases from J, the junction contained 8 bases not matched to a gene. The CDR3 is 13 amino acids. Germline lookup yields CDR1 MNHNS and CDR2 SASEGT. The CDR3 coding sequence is TGTGCCAGCAGTGAGGAGGCTTCGGGAGGGCAGTACTTC. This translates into CASSEEASGGQYF.

CDR3 DNA sequence: TGCAGTGCTAACCTCATTTCTAGCAATGAGCAGTTCTTC. Amino acids: CSANLISSNEQFF. The rearrangement joins TRBV20-1 to TRBJ2-1; no reliable D call. The CDR3 extends over 13 amino acids. Germline loops: CDR1 DFQATT, CDR2 SNEGSKA (reference sequence). V was clipped by 4 bases and J by 6 bases, with 13 bases between them.

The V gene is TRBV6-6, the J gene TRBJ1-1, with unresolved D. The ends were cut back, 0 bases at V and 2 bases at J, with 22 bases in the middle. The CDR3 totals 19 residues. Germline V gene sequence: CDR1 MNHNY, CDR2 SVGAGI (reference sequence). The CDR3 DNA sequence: TGTGCCAGCAGTTACTCGTCCGGTCGCTTCGGGGTCGTCAACACTGAAGCTTTCTTT. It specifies CASSYSSGRFGVVNTEAFF.

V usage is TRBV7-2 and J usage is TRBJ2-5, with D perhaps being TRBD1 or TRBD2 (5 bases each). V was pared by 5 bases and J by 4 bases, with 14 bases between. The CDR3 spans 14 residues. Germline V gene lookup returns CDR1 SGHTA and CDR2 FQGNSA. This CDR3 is CASSRGAASETQYF. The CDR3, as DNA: TGTGCCAGCAGCAGAGGGGCGGCGTCAGAGACCCAGTACTTC. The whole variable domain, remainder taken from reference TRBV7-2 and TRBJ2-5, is GAGVSQSPSNKVTEKGKDVELRCDPISGHTALYWYRQSLGQGLEFLIYFQGNSAPDKSGLPSDRFSAERTGGSVSTLTIQRTQQEDSAVYLCASSRGAASETQYFGPGTRLLVL.

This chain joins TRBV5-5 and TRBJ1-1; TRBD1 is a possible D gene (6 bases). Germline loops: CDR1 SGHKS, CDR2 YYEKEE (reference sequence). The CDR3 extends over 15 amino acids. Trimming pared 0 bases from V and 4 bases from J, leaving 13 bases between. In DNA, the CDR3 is TGTGCCAGCAGCTTGGTCGGGGAAGGGGGCACTGAAGCTTTCTTT. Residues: CASSLVGEGGTEAFF.

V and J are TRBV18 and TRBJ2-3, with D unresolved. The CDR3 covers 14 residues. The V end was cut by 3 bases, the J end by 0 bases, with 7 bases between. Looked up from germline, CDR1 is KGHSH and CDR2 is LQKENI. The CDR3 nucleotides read TGTGCCAGCTCACCTGTTCTAAGCACAGATACGCAGTATTTT. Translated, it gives CASSPVLSTDTQYF.